A single T cell receptor beta chain is shown here with its context. TCRdb's table, derived via immunoSEQ multiplex PCR, lists solely in-frame clones and lacks some. Of some 1 million clones detected, approximately 72% appear once; the ten largest clones hold 1.4% to 1.5%. The data belong to a study of shared clonotypes between healthy human individuals. This CDR3 contains 18 residues. Germline CDR1 and CDR2: LNHNV and YYDKDF (reference sequence). V was pared by 2 bases and J by 0 bases, with 17 bases between. This rearrangement joins TRBV15 to TRBJ1-5; D is unclear. This clonotype was obtained from a man aged 18 to 30 in good health. The source material was memory CD4+ T cells sorted from blood. Subset here: CD45RA-negative fraction. CDR3 bases: TGTGCCACCAGCAGAAAAGAGGCCGCATTATATAGCAATCAGCCCCAGCATTTT. Protein sequence: CATSRKEAALYSNQPQHF.